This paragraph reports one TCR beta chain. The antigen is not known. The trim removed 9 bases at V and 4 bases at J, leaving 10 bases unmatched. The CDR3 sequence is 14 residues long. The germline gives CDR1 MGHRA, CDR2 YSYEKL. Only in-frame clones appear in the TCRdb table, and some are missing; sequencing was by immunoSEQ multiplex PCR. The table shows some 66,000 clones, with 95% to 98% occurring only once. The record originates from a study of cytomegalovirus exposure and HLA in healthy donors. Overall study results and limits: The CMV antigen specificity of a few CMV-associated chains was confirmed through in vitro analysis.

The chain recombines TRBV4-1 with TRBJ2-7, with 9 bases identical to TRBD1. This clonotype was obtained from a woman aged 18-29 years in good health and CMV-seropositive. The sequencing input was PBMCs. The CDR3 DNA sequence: TGCGCCAGTAGTTCGGACAGGGGCCTTTACGAGCAGTACTTC. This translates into CASSSDRGLYEQYF.